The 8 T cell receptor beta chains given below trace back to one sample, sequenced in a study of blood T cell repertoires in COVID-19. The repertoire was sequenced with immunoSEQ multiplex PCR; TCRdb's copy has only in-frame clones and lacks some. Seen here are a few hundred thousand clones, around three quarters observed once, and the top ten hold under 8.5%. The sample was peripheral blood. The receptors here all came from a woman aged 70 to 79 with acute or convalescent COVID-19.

In DNA form, the CDR3 reads TGTGCCAGCAGCGTCGGACAGGGGAGTTACACCGGGGAGCTGTTTTTT. This translates into CASSVGQGSYTGELFF. The chain carries TRBV9 and TRBJ2-2; 9 bases are shared with TRBD1. V trimming: 2 bases; J trimming: 3 bases; junction bases outside the gene matches: 5. Germline lookup yields CDR1 SGDLS and CDR2 YYNGEE. The CDR3 runs to 16 residues.

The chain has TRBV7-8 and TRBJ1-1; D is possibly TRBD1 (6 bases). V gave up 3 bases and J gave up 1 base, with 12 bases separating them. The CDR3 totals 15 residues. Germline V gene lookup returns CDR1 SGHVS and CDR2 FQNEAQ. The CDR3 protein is CASSLVTGRNTEAFF. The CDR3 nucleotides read TGTGCCAGCAGCTTGGTGACAGGTCGGAACACTGAAGCTTTCTTT. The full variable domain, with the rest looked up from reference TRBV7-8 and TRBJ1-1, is GAGVSQSPRYKVAKRGQDVALRCDPISGHVSLFWYQQALGQGPEFLTYFQNEAQLDKSGLPSDRFFAERPEGSVSTLKIQRTQQEDSAVYLCASSLVTGRNTEAFFGQGTRLTVV.

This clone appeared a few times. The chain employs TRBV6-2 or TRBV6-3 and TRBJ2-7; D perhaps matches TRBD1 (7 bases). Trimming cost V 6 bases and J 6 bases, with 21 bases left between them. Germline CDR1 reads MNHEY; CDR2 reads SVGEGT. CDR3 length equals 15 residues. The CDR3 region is CASSPHSGGGLEQYF. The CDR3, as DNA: TGTGCCAGCAGCCCCCATAGCGGAGGGGGCCTCGAGCAGTACTTC.

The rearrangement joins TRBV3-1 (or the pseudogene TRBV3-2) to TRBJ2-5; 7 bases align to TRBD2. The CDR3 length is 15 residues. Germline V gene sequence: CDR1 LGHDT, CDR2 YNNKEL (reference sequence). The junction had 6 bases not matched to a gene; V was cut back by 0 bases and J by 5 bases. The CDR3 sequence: CASSQDRGRDETQYF. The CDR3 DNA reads TGTGCCAGCAGCCAAGATAGAGGGAGGGATGAGACCCAGTACTTC.

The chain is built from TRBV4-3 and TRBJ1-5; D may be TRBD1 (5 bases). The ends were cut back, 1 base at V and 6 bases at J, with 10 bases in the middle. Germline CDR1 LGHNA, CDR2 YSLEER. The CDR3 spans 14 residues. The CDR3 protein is CASSQVRGIQPQHF. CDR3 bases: TGCGCCAGCAGCCAAGTGCGGGGGATTCAGCCCCAGCATTTT.

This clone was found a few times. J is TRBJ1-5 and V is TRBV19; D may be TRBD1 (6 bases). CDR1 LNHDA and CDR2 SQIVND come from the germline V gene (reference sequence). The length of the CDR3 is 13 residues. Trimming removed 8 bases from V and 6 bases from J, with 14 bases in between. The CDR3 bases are TGTGCCAGTCAACAGGGTAAGATTCAGCCCCAGCATTTT. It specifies CASQQGKIQPQHF.

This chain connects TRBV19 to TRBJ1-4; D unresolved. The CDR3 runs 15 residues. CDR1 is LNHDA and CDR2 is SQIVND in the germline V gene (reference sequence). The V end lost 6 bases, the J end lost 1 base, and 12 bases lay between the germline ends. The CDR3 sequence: CASSPPPRTNEKLFF. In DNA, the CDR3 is TGTGCCAGTAGCCCCCCCCCGAGAACTAATGAAAAACTGTTTTTT. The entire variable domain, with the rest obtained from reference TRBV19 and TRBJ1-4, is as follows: DGGITQSPKYLFRKEGQNVTLSCEQNLNHDAMYWYRQDPGQGLRLIYYSQIVNDFQKGDIAEGYSVSREKKESFPLTVTSAQKNPTAFYLCASSPPPRTNEKLFFGSGTQLSVL.

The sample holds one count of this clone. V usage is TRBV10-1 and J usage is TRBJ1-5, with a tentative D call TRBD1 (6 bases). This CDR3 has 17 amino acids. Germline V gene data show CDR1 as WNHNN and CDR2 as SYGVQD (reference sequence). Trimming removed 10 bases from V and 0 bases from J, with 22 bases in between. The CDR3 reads CATLDLSHRVSNQPQHF. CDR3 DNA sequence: TGCGCCACTCTCGACCTAAGCCACAGGGTTAGCAATCAGCCCCAGCATTTT.